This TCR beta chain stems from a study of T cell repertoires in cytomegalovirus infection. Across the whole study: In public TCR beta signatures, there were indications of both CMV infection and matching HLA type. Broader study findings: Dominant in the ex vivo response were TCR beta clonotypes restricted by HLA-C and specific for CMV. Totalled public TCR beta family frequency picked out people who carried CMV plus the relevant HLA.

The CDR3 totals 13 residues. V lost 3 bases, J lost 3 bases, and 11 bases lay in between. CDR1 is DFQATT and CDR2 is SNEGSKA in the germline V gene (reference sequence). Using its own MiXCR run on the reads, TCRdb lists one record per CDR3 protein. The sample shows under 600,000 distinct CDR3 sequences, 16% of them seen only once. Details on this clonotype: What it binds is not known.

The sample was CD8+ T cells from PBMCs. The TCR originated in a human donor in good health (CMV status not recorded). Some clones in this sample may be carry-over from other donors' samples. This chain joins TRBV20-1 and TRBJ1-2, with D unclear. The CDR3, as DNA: TGCAGTGCTAGGGTCATTGAAGACTATGGCTACACCTTC. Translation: CSARVIEDYGYTF.